The T cell receptor (beta chain) under discussion was sequenced for a study of blood T cells in healthy people across ages. Overall study results and limits: Age brought a roughly linear fall in TCR beta diversity measured per million T cells.

A second PCR, run for roughly 7 to 12 cycles, used a sample-barcoded 5' primer plus a J-beta primer mix. TCRdb independently ran MiXCR on the 5' RACE reads; one entry per CDR3 protein. The data contain roughly 2 million distinct CDR3 sequences, 40% to 55% of them singletons. The CDR3 contains 16 residues. The germline CDR1 and CDR2 sequences are LNHNV and YYDKDF (reference sequence). Trimming shortened V by 3 bases and J by 6 bases, and 20 bases separated the two germline ends. With respect to this clonotype: Its antigen is as yet unknown.

The sample taken for sequencing was blood. The receptor's source is a woman aged 40 to 50 in good health. This chain joins TRBV15 and TRBJ1-2; D not certain. In nucleotides, the CDR3 is TGTGCCACCAGCAGGGCAATGGCAGCGGGTCCCAATGGCTACACCTTC. The encoded protein is CATSRAMAAGPNGYTF.